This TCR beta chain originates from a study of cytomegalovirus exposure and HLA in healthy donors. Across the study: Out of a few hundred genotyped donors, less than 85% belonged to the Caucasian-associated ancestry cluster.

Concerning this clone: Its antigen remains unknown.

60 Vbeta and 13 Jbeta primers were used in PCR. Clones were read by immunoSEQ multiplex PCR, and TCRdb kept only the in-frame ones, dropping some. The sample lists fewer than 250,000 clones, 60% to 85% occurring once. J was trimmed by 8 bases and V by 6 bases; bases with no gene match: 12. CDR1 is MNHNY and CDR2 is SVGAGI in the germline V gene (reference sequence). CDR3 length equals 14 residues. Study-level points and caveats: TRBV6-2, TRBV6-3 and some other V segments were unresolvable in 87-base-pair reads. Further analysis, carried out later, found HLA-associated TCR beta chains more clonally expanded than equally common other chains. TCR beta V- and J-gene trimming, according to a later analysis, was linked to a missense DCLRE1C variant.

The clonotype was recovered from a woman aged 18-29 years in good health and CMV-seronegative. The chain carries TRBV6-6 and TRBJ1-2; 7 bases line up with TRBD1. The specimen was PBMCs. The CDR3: CASRTGEDGTGYTF. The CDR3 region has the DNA TGTGCCAGCAGAACAGGGGAAGATGGAACCGGCTACACCTTC.